The 3 T cell receptor beta chains reported below all come from one sample, sequenced in a study of chemoradiotherapy in HPV16-positive cancers. Using immunoSEQ multiplex PCR, the repertoire was profiled, and TCRdb retains in-frame clones only, with some absent. The sample consists of more than 30,000 clones, about nine tenths of them appearing once. The sequencing here drew on blood, taken from a patient who underwent chemoradiotherapy. These receptors were collected from a human donor with HPV-associated anogenital cancer.

The chain employs TRBV2 and TRBJ2-5, with D possibly matching TRBD1 (5 bases). The CDR3 has 13 residues. The V and J ends lost 5 bases and 5 bases respectively, with 12 bases between them. The germline V gene encodes CDR1 SNHLY and CDR2 FYNNEI. CDR3 sequence (DNA): TGTGCCAGCAGTTCCCAGGGAAGCGAGACCCAGTACTTC. Encoded protein: CASSSQGSETQYF.

The rearrangement joins TRBV19 to TRBJ1-5; D call uncertain. Germline V CDR1 and CDR2: LNHDA, SQIVND (reference sequence). The ends were cut back, 6 bases at V and 2 bases at J, with 14 bases in the middle. The CDR3 is made up of 15 amino acids. This CDR3 reads CASRVGGGGNQPQHF. For the CDR3, the DNA is TGTGCCAGTAGAGTGGGAGGAGGCGGCAATCAGCCCCAGCATTTT.

This clone has more than one count but fewer than ten. The genes are TRBV2 and TRBJ1-5; D not resolved. Germline V gene lookup returns CDR1 SNHLY and CDR2 FYNNEI. V was cut by 3 bases and J by 7 bases, with 7 bases left in between. There are 12 residues in the CDR3. The CDR3 region has the DNA TGTGCCAGCAGTGACGAGTACCAGCCCCAGCATTTT. This codes for CASSDEYQPQHF.